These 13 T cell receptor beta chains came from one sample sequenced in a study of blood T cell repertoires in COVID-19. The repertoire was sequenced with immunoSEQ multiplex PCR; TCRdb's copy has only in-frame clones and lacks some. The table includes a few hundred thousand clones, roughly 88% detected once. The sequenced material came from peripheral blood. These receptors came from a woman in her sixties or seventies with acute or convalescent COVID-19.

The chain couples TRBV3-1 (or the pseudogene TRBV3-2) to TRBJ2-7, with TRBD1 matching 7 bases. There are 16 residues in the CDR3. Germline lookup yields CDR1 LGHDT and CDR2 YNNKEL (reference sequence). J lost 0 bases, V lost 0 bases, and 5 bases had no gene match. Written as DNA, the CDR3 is TGTGCCAGCAGCCAAGATTTTGGGACAGCCTCCTACGAGCAGTACTTC. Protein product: CASSQDFGTASYEQYF.

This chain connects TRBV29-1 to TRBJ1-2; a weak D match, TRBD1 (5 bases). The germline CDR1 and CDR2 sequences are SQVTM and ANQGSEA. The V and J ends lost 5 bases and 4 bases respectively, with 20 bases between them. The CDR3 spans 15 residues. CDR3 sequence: CSVFPGGEGLYGYTF. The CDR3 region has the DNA TGCAGCGTTTTCCCGGGAGGGGAGGGCCTCTATGGCTACACCTTC. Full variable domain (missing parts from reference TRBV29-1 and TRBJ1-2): SAVISQKPSRDICQRGTSLTIQCQVDSQVTMMFWYRQQPGQSLTLIATANQGSEATYESGFVIDKFPISRPNLTFSTLTVSNMSPEDSSIYLCSVFPGGEGLYGYTFGSGTRLTVV.

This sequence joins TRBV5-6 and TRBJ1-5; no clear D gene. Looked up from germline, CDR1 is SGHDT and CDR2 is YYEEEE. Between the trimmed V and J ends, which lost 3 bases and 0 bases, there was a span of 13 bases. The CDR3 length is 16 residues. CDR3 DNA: TGTGCCAGCAGCTCAATCTCACAGCCTAGCAATCAGCCCCAGCATTTT. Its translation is CASSSISQPSNQPQHF.

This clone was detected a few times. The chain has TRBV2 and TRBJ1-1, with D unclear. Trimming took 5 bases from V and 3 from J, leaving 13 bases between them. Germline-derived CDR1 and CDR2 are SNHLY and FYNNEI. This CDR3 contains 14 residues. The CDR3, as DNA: TGTGCCAGCAGTTGGGCCGGGCGGGACACTGAAGCTTTCTTT. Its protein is CASSWAGRDTEAFF.

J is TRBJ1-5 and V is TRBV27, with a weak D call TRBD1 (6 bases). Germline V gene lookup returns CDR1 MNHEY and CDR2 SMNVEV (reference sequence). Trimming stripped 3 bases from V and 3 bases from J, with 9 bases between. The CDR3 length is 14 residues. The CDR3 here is CASSFRGPNQPQHF. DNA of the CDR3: TGTGCCAGCAGTTTCAGGGGTCCCAATCAGCCCCAGCATTTT.

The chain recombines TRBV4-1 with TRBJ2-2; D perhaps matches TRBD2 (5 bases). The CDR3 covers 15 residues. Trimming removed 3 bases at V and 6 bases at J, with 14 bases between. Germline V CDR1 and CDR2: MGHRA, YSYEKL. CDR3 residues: CASSQFGAEPGELFF. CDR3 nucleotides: TGCGCCAGCAGCCAGTTTGGAGCGGAGCCCGGGGAGCTGTTTTTT.

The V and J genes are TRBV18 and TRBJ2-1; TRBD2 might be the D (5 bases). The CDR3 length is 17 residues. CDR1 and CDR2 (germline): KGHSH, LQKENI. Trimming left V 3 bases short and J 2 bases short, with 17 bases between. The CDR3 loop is CASSPLVLSGTYNEQFF. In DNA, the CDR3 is TGTGCCAGCTCACCTCTCGTGTTAAGCGGAACCTACAATGAGCAGTTCTTC.

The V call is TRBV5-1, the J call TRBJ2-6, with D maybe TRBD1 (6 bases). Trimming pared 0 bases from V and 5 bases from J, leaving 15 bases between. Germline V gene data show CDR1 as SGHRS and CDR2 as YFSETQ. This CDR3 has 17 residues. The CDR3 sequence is CASSLGQGTGWANVLTF. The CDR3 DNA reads TGCGCCAGCAGCTTGGGGCAGGGGACGGGCTGGGCCAACGTCCTGACTTTC.

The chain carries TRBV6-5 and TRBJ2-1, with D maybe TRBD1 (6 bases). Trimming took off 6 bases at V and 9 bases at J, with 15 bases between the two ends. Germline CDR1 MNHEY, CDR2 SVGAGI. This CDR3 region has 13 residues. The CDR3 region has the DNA TGTGCCAGCAGGACGTATCAGGGGTTTGAGCAGTTCTTC. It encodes CASRTYQGFEQFF.

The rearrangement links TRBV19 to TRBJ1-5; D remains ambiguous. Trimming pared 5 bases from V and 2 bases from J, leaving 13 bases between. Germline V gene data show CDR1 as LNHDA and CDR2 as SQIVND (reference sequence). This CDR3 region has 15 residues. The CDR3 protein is CASSERSQGNQPQHF. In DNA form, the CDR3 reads TGTGCCAGTAGTGAAAGGTCCCAGGGCAATCAGCCCCAGCATTTT.

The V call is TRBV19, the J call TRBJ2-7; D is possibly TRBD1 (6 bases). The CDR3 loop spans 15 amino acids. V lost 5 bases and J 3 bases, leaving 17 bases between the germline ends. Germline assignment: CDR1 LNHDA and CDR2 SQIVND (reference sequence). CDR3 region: CASSAGAGGLYEQYF. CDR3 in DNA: TGTGCCAGTAGTGCAGGGGCTGGGGGTCTCTACGAGCAGTACTTC.

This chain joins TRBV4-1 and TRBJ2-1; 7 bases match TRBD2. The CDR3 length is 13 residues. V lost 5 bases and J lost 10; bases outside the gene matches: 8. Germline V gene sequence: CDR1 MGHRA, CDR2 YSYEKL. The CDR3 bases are TGCGCCAGCAGCTCATCGGGGGGAGGGGAGCAGTTCTTC. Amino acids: CASSSSGGGEQFF.

For the CDR3, the DNA is TGTGCCACCAGTGACACCGACAGGGGTGACACCGGGGAGCTGTTTTTT. Its protein product is CATSDTDRGDTGELFF. This chain links TRBV24-1 with TRBJ2-2; 8 bases line up with TRBD1. This CDR3 is 16 amino acids long. The germline V gene encodes CDR1 KGHDR and CDR2 SFDVKD. Trimming at V came to 4 bases and at J to 3 bases, leaving 6 bases not matched to a gene.